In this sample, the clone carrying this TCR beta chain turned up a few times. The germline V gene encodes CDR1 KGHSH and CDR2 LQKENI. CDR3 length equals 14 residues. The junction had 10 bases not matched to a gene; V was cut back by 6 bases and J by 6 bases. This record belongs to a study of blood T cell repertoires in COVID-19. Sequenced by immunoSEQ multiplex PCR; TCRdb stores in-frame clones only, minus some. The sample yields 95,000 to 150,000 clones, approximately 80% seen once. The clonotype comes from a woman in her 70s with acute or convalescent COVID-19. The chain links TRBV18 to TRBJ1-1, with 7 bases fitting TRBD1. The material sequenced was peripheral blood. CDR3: CASSPGTAISEAFF. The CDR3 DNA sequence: TGTGCCAGCTCCCCCGGGACAGCGATATCTGAAGCTTTCTTT. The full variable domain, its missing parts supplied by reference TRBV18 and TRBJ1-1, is NAGVMQNPRHLVRRRGQEARLRCSPMKGHSHVYWYRQLPEEGLKFMVYLQKENIIDESGMPKERFSAEFPKEGPSILRIQQVVRGDSAAYFCASSPGTAISEAFFGQGTRLTVV.